The 7 T cell receptor beta chains reported below all come from one sample, sequenced in a study of T cell repertoires in cytomegalovirus infection. TCRdb fed the reads into MiXCR, producing one record per CDR3 protein. The sample has just under 500,000 distinct CDR3 sequences, 25% to 35% seen once; the top ten hold roughly 17%. These receptors are not linked to any known antigen. The specimen comprised cultured PBMCs, sampled from culture after CMV antigen stimulation. The receptors shown here come from a human donor in good health (CMV status not recorded). Some clones in this sample may be carry-over from other donors' samples.

This clonotype was detected only a few times. This sequence joins TRBV5-4 and TRBJ2-2, with 13 bases lining up with TRBD2. The ends lost 4 bases at V and 7 bases at J; junction bases unmatched: 22. Germline loops: CDR1 SGHNT, CDR2 YYREEE (reference sequence). This CDR3 comprises 21 residues. The CDR3 region has the DNA TGTGCCAGCAGCACCCTAGGGACTTACGGACTAGCGGGAGCTACAAACGGGGAGCTGTTTTTT. Residues: CASSTLGTYGLAGATNGELFF.

There are a few counts of this clonotype. The V gene is TRBV5-4, the J gene TRBJ2-1, with unresolved D. The CDR3 has 15 residues. Germline CDR1 and CDR2: SGHNT and YYREEE (reference sequence). V was shortened by 4 bases and J by 0 bases, with 11 bases between the two germline ends. The CDR3 bases are TGTGCCAGCAGCACAACAGCAGGCTCCTACAATGAGCAGTTCTTC. Its translation is CASSTTAGSYNEQFF. Combining the CDR3 with reference TRBV5-4 and TRBJ2-1 gives the whole variable domain ETGVTQSPTHLIKTRGQQVTLRCSSQSGHNTVSWYQQALGQGPQFIFQYYREEENGRGNFPPRFSGLQFPNYSSELNVNALELDDSALYLCASSTTAGSYNEQFFGPGTRLTVL.

This clonotype was picked up a small number of times. The chain couples TRBV28 to TRBJ2-7, with TRBD1 matching 7 bases. The CDR3 runs 12 residues. The J segment lost 4 bases and the V segment lost 7 bases, leaving 4 bases of the junction unmatched. From germline, CDR1 is MDHEN and CDR2 SYDVKM. The CDR3 here is CASTRTGYEQYF. The CDR3 DNA follows: TGTGCCAGCACCCGGACAGGTTACGAGCAGTACTTC.

This chain links TRBV27 with TRBJ1-4, with D perhaps matching TRBD1 (6 bases). There are 17 residues in the CDR3. Germline lookup yields CDR1 MNHEY and CDR2 SMNVEV (reference sequence). Trimming left V 0 bases short and J 3 bases short, with 14 bases between. CDR3 loop: CASSLSAGEVPNEKLFF. DNA of the CDR3: TGTGCCAGCAGTTTATCGGCAGGGGAAGTGCCTAATGAAAAACTGTTTTTT.

There are a few counts of this clonotype. The chain carries TRBV7-8 and TRBJ2-7; 7 positions match TRBD2. V was pared by 1 base and J by 0 bases, with 6 bases of the junction left unmatched. This CDR3 spans 16 amino acids. Germline V lookup: CDR1 SGHVS, CDR2 FQNEAQ. The CDR3 coding sequence is TGTGCCAGCAGCTTAGTAATAGCGGGCGGCTCCTACGAGCAGTACTTC. Its translation is CASSLVIAGGSYEQYF. Using reference TRBV7-8 and TRBJ2-7 for the parts outside the CDR3, the full variable domain is GAGVSQSPRYKVAKRGQDVALRCDPISGHVSLFWYQQALGQGPEFLTYFQNEAQLDKSGLPSDRFFAERPEGSVSTLKIQRTQQEDSAVYLCASSLVIAGGSYEQYFGPGTRLTVT.

This clonotype was seen a handful of times. This sequence joins TRBV6-1 and TRBJ2-6, with 9 bases identical to TRBD2. Trimming removed 2 bases from V and 2 bases from J; junction bases left unmatched: 10. CDR1 is MNHNS, CDR2 SASEGT, per germline. CDR3 size: 19 residues. The CDR3 loop is CASSEFGWLAGTGANVLTF. The CDR3 nucleotides read TGTGCCAGCAGTGAATTCGGGTGGCTAGCGGGAACTGGGGCCAACGTCCTGACTTTC.

The chain is built from TRBV4-3 and TRBJ2-1; D gene unclear. Germline-derived CDR1 and CDR2 are LGHNA and YSLEER. V was pared by 0 bases and J by 6 bases, with 12 bases between. CDR3 length: 15 amino acids. The CDR3 bases are TGCGCCAGCAGCCAAGATGGCGACACGGGCAATGAGCAGTTCTTC. Translating gives CASSQDGDTGNEQFF.